Only one count was recorded for the clone carrying this T cell receptor (beta chain). The CDR3 has 15 amino acids. Germline CDR1 reads SGHTA; CDR2 reads FQGNSA. The V segment lost 6 bases and the J segment 5 bases; nucleotides outside the gene matches: 10. Per the authors' pipeline: It was from reference gene primer amplification that nucleated cell counts were estimated. TCRdb's table, derived via immunoSEQ multiplex PCR, lists solely in-frame clones and lacks some. V and J calls plus clone size are reproduced from that table; the DNA served to infer D and trimming. The sample carries around 320,000 clones, roughly 85% recorded once. This entry belongs to a study of blood T cell repertoires in COVID-19. Overall study: Samples taken during acute and convalescent COVID-19 were collected in the United States, Italy and Spain. The cDNA or gDNA used as material had been derived from T cells, B-cell-depleted T cells, or PBMCs.

V and J are TRBV7-2 and TRBJ2-1; 7 positions agree with TRBD2. This clonotype was obtained from a human donor in a cohort sampled during active COVID-19. The sample comprised peripheral blood. In nucleotides, the CDR3 is TGTGCCAGCAGTCACCGGGACTACGCAAACAATGAGCAGTTCTTC. This sequence encodes CASSHRDYANNEQFF.